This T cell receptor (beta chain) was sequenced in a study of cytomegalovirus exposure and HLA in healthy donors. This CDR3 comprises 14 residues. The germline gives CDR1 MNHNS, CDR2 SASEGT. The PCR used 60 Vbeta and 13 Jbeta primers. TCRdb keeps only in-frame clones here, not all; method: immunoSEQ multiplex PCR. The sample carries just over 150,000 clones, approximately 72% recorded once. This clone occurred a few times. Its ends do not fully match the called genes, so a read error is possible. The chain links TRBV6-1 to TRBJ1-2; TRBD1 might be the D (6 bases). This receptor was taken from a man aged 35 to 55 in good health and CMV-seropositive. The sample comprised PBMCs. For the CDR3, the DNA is TGTGCCAGCAATGAACAGGGACTTAACTATGGCTACACCTTC. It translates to CASNEQGLNYGYTF.